The next 14 T cell receptor beta chains were all read from a single sample in a study of neurological immune-mediated disorders. TCRdb re-called the 5' RACE reads with MiXCR, one entry per CDR3 protein. Of 30,000 to 45,000 distinct CDR3 sequences listed, approximately 10% were seen once; the top ten hold approximately 7%. The sample consisted of PBMCs. Every receptor here comes from a woman aged 30 to 39 with HTLV-1-associated myelopathy (HAM/TSP).

This clonotype was recorded many times. The rearrangement links TRBV14 to TRBJ1-4, with D possibly being TRBD1 (5 bases). Trimming removed 6 bases at V and 0 bases at J, with 17 bases between. The CDR3 has 17 amino acids. Germline CDR1 is SGHDN and CDR2 is FVKESK. CDR3 residues: CASRGPRGLPTNEKLFF. The CDR3, as DNA: TGTGCCAGCAGGGGACCCCGGGGGTTGCCAACTAATGAAAAACTGTTTTTT.

There are many counts of this clonotype. The chain is built from TRBV20-1 and TRBJ1-1; D is unresolved. The germline V gene has CDR1 DFQATT and CDR2 SNEGSKA (reference sequence). The CDR3 runs 11 residues. Trimming left V 3 bases short and J 1 base short, with 3 bases between. The CDR3 is CSARGNTEAFF. For the CDR3, the DNA is TGCAGTGCTAGGGGGAACACTGAAGCTTTCTTT.

This clonotype has a count of ten or more. J is TRBJ2-2 and V is TRBV9; 9 bases agree with TRBD1. Trimming cost V 0 bases and J 4 bases; bases outside gene matches: 1. The CDR3 spans 15 residues. CDR1 is SGDLS and CDR2 is YYNGEE in the germline V gene. CDR3: CASSVGQGVTGELFF. The CDR3 DNA follows: TGTGCCAGCAGCGTAGGACAGGGGGTCACCGGGGAGCTGTTTTTT.

This clonotype was observed many times. The V gene is TRBV12-3 or TRBV12-4, the J gene TRBJ2-3, with D perhaps TRBD2 (5 bases). V gave up 3 bases and J gave up 4 bases, with 8 bases separating them. This CDR3 comprises 13 residues. In DNA form, the CDR3 reads TGTGCCAGCAGTTTCGGGGTTTCAGATACGCAGTATTTT. Its translation: CASSFGVSDTQYF.

This clonotype was observed many times. The gene calls are TRBV7-2 and TRBJ1-2; D is possibly TRBD1 (5 bases). CDR3 length: 16 residues. Deletions cut 5 bases from V and 2 bases from J, with 18 bases between. The germline gives CDR1 SGHTA, CDR2 FQGNSA. This CDR3 is CASSPRDQQGNYGYTF. In DNA form, the CDR3 reads TGTGCCAGCAGCCCTCGCGATCAGCAGGGAAACTATGGCTACACCTTC.

This clonotype was observed at least ten times. This chain links TRBV5-8 with TRBJ1-6; D remains unclear. The CDR3 consists of 17 residues. V lost 4 bases to trimming and J lost 3 bases, with 17 bases between them. Germline loops: CDR1 SGHTS, CDR2 YDEGEE. The CDR3 region has the DNA TGTGCCAGCAGCCAATCGACACATACACGCTATAATTCACCCCTCCACTTT. It translates to CASSQSTHTRYNSPLHF.

In this sample, this clonotype turned up many times. V usage is TRBV5-6 and J usage is TRBJ2-5, with TRBD1 matching 7 bases. Unmatched junction bases numbered 7, after V lost 3 bases and J lost 2 bases. CDR1 is SGHDT and CDR2 is YYEEEE in the germline V gene. The CDR3 has 15 residues. The CDR3 is CASSSLDRFQETQYF. As DNA, the CDR3 is TGTGCCAGCAGCTCGCTGGACAGGTTTCAAGAGACCCAGTACTTC.

This clonotype was recorded at least ten times. The chain is built from TRBV7-2 and TRBJ1-1; tentative D call: TRBD1 (6 bases). CDR3 length: 15 residues. CDR1 SGHTA and CDR2 FQGNSA come from the germline V gene. Trimming removed 4 bases from V and 6 bases from J, with 18 bases in between. This CDR3 is CASSYEKGVRAEAFF. DNA for the CDR3: TGTGCCAGCAGCTATGAAAAGGGGGTGAGGGCTGAAGCTTTCTTT.

The chain recombines TRBV20-1 with TRBJ1-3, with 8 nucleotides matching TRBD1. Germline loops: CDR1 DFQATT, CDR2 SNEGSKA (reference sequence). With 0 bases clipped from V and 4 bases from J, the junction kept 8 bases outside the gene matches. This CDR3 contains 16 residues. The CDR3 DNA is TGCAGTGCTAGAGATGTCGACAGGGGCAGCGGAAACACCATATATTTT. Its translation is CSARDVDRGSGNTIYF.

In its sample, this clonotype was seen many times. The chain has TRBV20-1 and TRBJ2-1; no firm D call. Per germline, CDR1 DFQATT and CDR2 SNEGSKA (reference sequence). Trimming shortened V by 5 bases and J by 9 bases, and 20 bases separated the two germline ends. The CDR3 has 14 amino acids. This CDR3 reads CSALVGAGDVEQFF. The DNA for the CDR3 is TGCAGTGCTTTAGTGGGTGCCGGAGATGTTGAGCAGTTCTTC.

This clonotype was seen repeatedly, ten times or more. The chain recombines TRBV14 with TRBJ1-1; D is unresolved. Trimming stripped 5 bases from V and 5 bases from J, with 9 bases between. The CDR3 consists of 12 residues. Germline V gene data show CDR1 as SGHDN and CDR2 as FVKESK. The CDR3 here is CASSYGWTEAFF. CDR3 sequence (DNA): TGTGCCAGCAGCTATGGGTGGACTGAAGCTTTCTTT.

This clonotype was detected many times. The chain is built from TRBV7-8 and TRBJ2-2, with 7 nucleotides matching TRBD1. This CDR3 has 17 amino acids. Looked up from germline, CDR1 is SGHVS and CDR2 is FQNEAQ. J gave up 0 bases and V 5 bases, and 9 bases lay outside the gene matches. CDR3 coding DNA: TGTGCCAGCAGCCACCCGGACAGGACCTCGAACACCGGGGAGCTGTTTTTT. It is translated as CASSHPDRTSNTGELFF.

This clonotype was detected many times. CDR3 sequence reads: CASSSPSTGAAYEQYF. DNA of the CDR3: TGTGCCAGCAGTAGCCCCTCGACAGGGGCTGCCTACGAGCAGTACTTC. This chain connects TRBV12-3 or TRBV12-4 to TRBJ2-7; TRBD1 agrees at 8 bases. The ends lost 5 bases at V and 2 bases at J; junction bases unmatched: 11. The CDR3 contains 16 residues.

This clonotype was seen many times. The chain combines TRBV11-2 with TRBJ1-2; D is unclear. Germline CDR1 SGHAT, CDR2 FQNNGV. Trimming removed 0 bases from V and 5 bases from J, with 13 bases in between. The CDR3 is 15 residues long. DNA for the CDR3: TGTGCCAGCAGCTTAGAGTTGGGCGGAAGATATGGCTACACCTTC. The encoded protein is CASSLELGGRYGYTF.